The 15 T cell receptor beta chains below all came from one sample that was sequenced in a study of T cells after posttransplantation cyclophosphamide. Assay: immunoSEQ multiplex PCR; the TCRdb copy retains only in-frame clones and omits some. The sample contains approximately 15,000 clones, none of them singletons. A marrow graft followed busulfan-fludarabine conditioning, with cyclophosphamide on days +3 and +4. The material was PBMCs, obtained 950 to 1,200 days after allogeneic stem cell transplant with posttransplant cyclophosphamide. The receptor set was obtained from a female patient in her 40s who received an allogeneic stem cell transplant from a related donor, was CMV-positive, and had no GVHD. Certain T cells may be donor cells from the graft.

Ten or more counts support this clone. This chain links TRBV5-1 with TRBJ1-3, with TRBD1 matching 7 bases. This CDR3 is built from 15 residues. CDR1 and CDR2 (germline): SGHRS, YFSETQ. V gave up 3 bases and J gave up 1 base; unmatched junction bases: 4. DNA of the CDR3: TGCGCCAGCAGCTCCCAGGGGGGATCTGGAAACACCATATATTTT. It specifies CASSSQGGSGNTIYF.

This clone was found many times. The chain is built from TRBV6-1 and TRBJ1-2, with no clear D. The CDR3 extends over 12 amino acids. With 0 bases removed from V and 4 bases from J, the gap between germline ends came to 3 bases. Germline CDR1 MNHNS, CDR2 SASEGT. The CDR3 loop reads CASSEAAYGYTF. As DNA, the CDR3 is TGTGCCAGCAGTGAAGCAGCCTATGGCTACACCTTC.

This clone showed up many times. The rearrangement uses TRBV2 and TRBJ1-2, with D possibly TRBD1 on 5 matching bases. The germline V gene has CDR1 SNHLY and CDR2 FYNNEI. The germline V and J ends were trimmed by 1 base and 2 bases, with 5 bases remaining between them. This CDR3 has 13 amino acids. The CDR3 DNA sequence: TGTGCCAGCAGTGAAGGGACAAACTATGGCTACACCTTC. Protein sequence: CASSEGTNYGYTF.

This clone showed up many times. The chain couples TRBV25-1 to TRBJ2-2; tentative D call: TRBD2 (5 bases). The CDR3 extends over 14 amino acids. Trimming removed 8 bases at V and 2 bases at J, with 12 bases between. CDR1 is MGHDK, CDR2 SYGVNS, per germline. The CDR3 here is CASSGLTNTGELFF. The DNA for the CDR3 is TGTGCCAGCTCTGGACTTACTAACACCGGGGAGCTGTTTTTT. The whole variable domain, filled in from reference TRBV25-1 and TRBJ2-2, reads EADIYQTPRYLVIGTGKKITLECSQTMGHDKMYWYQQDPGMELHLIHYSYGVNSTEKGDLSSESTVSRIRTEHFPLTLESARPSHTSQYLCASSGLTNTGELFFGEGSRLTVL.

By share of the sample, this clone is hyperexpanded (1% or more). The rearrangement uses TRBV19 and TRBJ1-1, with D maybe TRBD1 (5 bases). The V end was cut by 7 bases, the J end by 2 bases, with 14 bases between. Per the germline V gene, CDR1 is LNHDA and CDR2 is SQIVND (reference sequence). The CDR3 has 14 residues. This CDR3 is CASTDPGLNTEAFF. The CDR3 DNA reads TGTGCCAGTACTGACCCGGGACTAAACACTGAAGCTTTCTTT.

This clone was seen a handful of times. One junction end disagrees with the germline gene, perhaps due to a read error. The rearrangement links TRBV5-1 to TRBJ2-6; tentatively, D is TRBD1 (6 bases). Germline CDR1 and CDR2: SGHRS and YFSETQ. The CDR3 is 15 residues long. The CDR3 reads CASATGISEANVLTF. The CDR3 DNA reads as TGCGCCAGCGCCACAGGGATTTCTGAGGCCAACGTCCTGACTTTC.

This clone was seen at least ten times. This chain joins TRBV9 and TRBJ2-7, with 11 bases matching TRBD1. With V trimmed by 4 bases and J by 2 bases, 5 bases remained unmatched. The CDR3 runs 15 residues. In germline, CDR1 is SGDLS, CDR2 YYNGEE. CDR3 region: CASSFGTGGPYEQYF. The DNA of the CDR3 is TGTGCCAGCAGCTTCGGGACAGGGGGACCCTACGAGCAGTACTTC.

As for this clone: Other DNA sequences of this sample code for an identical CDR3. This chain links TRBV9 with TRBJ2-7; the D is unclear. Trimming took off 8 bases at V and 4 bases at J, with 22 bases between the two ends. The germline V gene has CDR1 SGDLS and CDR2 YYNGEE. CDR3 length: 15 residues. CDR3 loop: CASSIKQKTAYEQYF. In DNA, the CDR3 is TGTGCCAGTAGTATCAAACAGAAGACGGCATACGAGCAGTACTTC.

This clone was recorded at least ten times. The chain has TRBV7-3 and TRBJ2-5; D unclear. The germline V and J ends were trimmed by 3 bases and 3 bases, with 8 bases remaining between them. CDR1 and CDR2 (germline): SGHTA, FQGTGA. This CDR3 is 13 amino acids long. CDR3 amino acids: CASSLGEKETQYF. The CDR3 nucleotides read TGTGCCAGCAGCTTGGGCGAAAAAGAGACCCAGTACTTC.

This sequence joins TRBV6-1 and TRBJ2-5; a weak D match, TRBD1 (5 bases). The V gene's germline CDR1 is MNHNS and CDR2 SASEGT. This CDR3 comprises 13 residues. The V gene lost 3 bases and the J gene lost 5 bases, with 10 bases spanning the gap. The CDR3 spells CASSDRVGETQYF. CDR3 in DNA: TGTGCCAGCAGTGACAGGGTGGGGGAGACCCAGTACTTC.

This clone came up many times. V and J are TRBV14 and TRBJ2-1; possible D gene TRBD2, 5 bases. This CDR3 region has 11 residues. V was pared by 4 bases and J by 8 bases, with 6 bases between. Germline CDR1 reads SGHDN; CDR2 reads FVKESK. The CDR3 DNA is TGTGCCAGCAGCCGAGCGGATGAGCAGTTCTTC. Its translation is CASSRADEQFF.

This clone was recorded many times. The V and J genes are TRBV7-9 and TRBJ2-1; 10 nucleotides align to TRBD2. This CDR3 spans 16 amino acids. The junction had 6 bases not matched to a gene; V was cut back by 0 bases and J by 7 bases. Germline-derived CDR1 and CDR2 are SEHNR and FQNEAQ (reference sequence). CDR3 protein: CASSLAVGSGGNEQFF. In nucleotides, the CDR3 is TGTGCCAGCAGCTTAGCGGTTGGTAGCGGGGGGAATGAGCAGTTCTTC.

This clone showed up many times. The gene calls are TRBV5-6 and TRBJ1-6, with D uncertain. The CDR3 is 15 amino acids. The V gene lost 4 bases and the J gene lost 7 bases, with 15 bases spanning the gap. Germline V gene sequence: CDR1 SGHDT, CDR2 YYEEEE. The CDR3 DNA reads TGTGCCAGCAGCGATCGAGCTACTATGAATTCACCCCTCCACTTT. Its protein product is CASSDRATMNSPLHF.

This clone appeared many times. The chain employs TRBV25-1 and TRBJ1-6; D might be TRBD1 (5 bases). V was pared by 6 bases and J by 0 bases, with 15 bases between. This CDR3 has 17 residues. Germline V lookup: CDR1 MGHDK, CDR2 SYGVNS. CDR3 nucleotides: TGTGCCAGCAGCGACGGGGGGGTCTTCTCCTATAATTCACCCCTCCACTTT. Protein: CASSDGGVFSYNSPLHF.

This clone was seen repeatedly, ten times or more. CDR3 loop: CASSLNGGGDEQYF. CDR3 DNA: TGTGCCAGCAGTCTCAACGGTGGCGGAGACGAGCAGTACTTC. The rearrangement uses TRBV27 and TRBJ2-7; D unresolved. From germline, CDR1 is MNHEY and CDR2 SMNVEV (reference sequence). V was cut by 5 bases and J by 5 bases, with 16 bases left in between. The CDR3 has 14 amino acids.